Listed here is a single T cell receptor (beta chain). The data derive from a study of blood T cell repertoires in COVID-19. This CDR3 contains 15 residues. Trimming pared 6 bases from V and 3 bases from J, leaving 15 bases between. Germline V gene sequence: CDR1 MNHEY, CDR2 SVGAGI. Sequencing was performed with immunoSEQ multiplex PCR; in TCRdb, only in-frame clones are kept and a portion is missing. The table includes 200,000 to 250,000 clones, approximately 80% detected once. Material: PBMCs or T cells enriched from blood (not recorded which). The TCR sequence derives from an older woman who had recovered from COVID-19. The chain uses TRBV6-5 and TRBJ1-5; D unresolved. DNA for the CDR3: TGTGCCAGCAGGCGGACGGAGGAGACCAATCAGCCCCAGCATTTT. Translated, it gives CASRRTEETNQPQHF.